Here is one T cell receptor beta chain with its context. Its specific antigen is unknown. No base quality information exists; no much larger clone differs at one position. Libraries were built with RACE. Sequenced using a NextSeq 500. During library preparation, unique molecular identifiers were attached to individual cDNA molecules so that TCRs could be counted in a quantitative, reproducible way. Each blood RNA sample was used to sequence both TCR alpha and TCR beta chains. The paper's processing steps were these. A median of roughly 99,000 TCRs per sample was observed, with a range of roughly 23,224 to 750,000. V, J and CDR3 annotation of the TCR reads was performed with the Decombinator software suite. For PS versus PT1 abundance plots, all samples were subsampled to the same number of TCRs (28,000). Expanded TCRs were defined as absent before sensitization and observed at least eight times at the 2-week time point. TCRdb handled the public reads itself, with Q25 trimming in fastp and clone calling in MiXCR, and kept productive beta chains. Every distinct CDR3 protein forms one entry, paired with its most common genes and DNA. In this record, the V and J calls reflect TCRdb's handling and not the investigators' own analysis. The sample table contains approximately 86,000 distinct CDR3 sequences; only one count was recorded for about a tenth of them. The top ten clones comprise about 0.95% of the sample.

This specimen comes from a study of human T cells and chemical hapten exposure (dated by TCRdb to about 2021). About the full investigation: For sensitization, 2% DPC in acetone was applied to a 2 cm by 2 cm area of upper inner arm skin. In alopecia patients, the study followed how the peripheral blood TCR repertoire changed in vivo over primary and secondary sensitization to diphenylcyclopropenone (DPC), a hapten. Patch testing was done on the upper back using Finn chambers containing 0.01% DPC, and results were scored after 6 days according to International Contact Dermatitis Research Group standards. Throughout the study period of 20 to 25 weeks, patients also received therapeutic DPC doses to the scalp every week. Blood for TCR sequencing was provided by twenty-nine alopecia patients at one to four time points (pre-sensitization, 2, 6 and 24 weeks). Most of the patients in the cohort were female, and the cohort covered alopecia areata with under or over 50% scalp involvement, alopecia totalis and alopecia universalis. Libraries were pooled for sequencing, and per-sample TCR yields varied mainly because of small differences in library volumes within the pool. Blood samples were taken from patients before sensitization (week 0) and at 2, 6 and about 24 weeks after DPC sensitization.

The CDR3 covers 13 residues, taking in both the cysteine and the phenylalanine. Only the CDR3 DNA is retained, 39 bases long and in frame from the first base. V was cut back by 3 bases and J by 7 bases, leaving a gap of 9 bases between them. The germline V gene encodes CDR1 LGHDT and CDR2 YNNKEL (reference sequence). This sample's time point label indicates: patch test 3, about 24 weeks after DPC sensitization. The treatment or condition label for this specimen denotes: therapeutic diphenylcyclopropenone sensitization with weekly scalp DPC. Blood at each patch-test visit was drawn before the patch test was applied. Patients were eligible if aged 18 to 70, diagnosed with alopecia and judged suitable for DPC therapy, and pregnant patients were excluded. Total RNA was extracted from unfractionated whole blood that had been collected in Tempus Blood RNA tubes. Here is what the overall study found, with its caveats: Patch test score was positively correlated with the number of PT1 expanded TCRs, with significance at thresholds 8, 16 and 32 but not at 4. Alopecia, a presumed autoimmune disease, was present in all patients, so the immune response of the patients might differ from that of healthy individuals. DPC sensitization did not change the number of TCRs with a frequency above 1 in 1000, and there was no evidence of changes in global repertoire structure. Compared with pre-sensitization or healthy control sets, expanded TCRs formed significantly more large CDR3 similarity clusters, which is consistent with antigen-driven responses. After repeated subsampling, changes were observed in the strength of the expansion versus patch-test correlation and in the threshold at which the correlation became significant.

The input for sequencing was whole blood, taken in connection with sensitization to the hapten diphenylcyclopropenone (DPC). The V gene is TRBV3-1 and the J gene is TRBJ2-2; the D gene is unclear. The receptor was derived from a woman younger than 45 with alopecia areata. Some clones in this sample may be carry-over from other donors' samples. DNA sequence: TGTGCCAGCAGCCACCGCCAGGTCGGGGAGCTGTTTTTT. Translated, it reads CASSHRQVGELFF. Beyond the CDR3, the reference TRBV3-1 and TRBJ2-2 genes provide the residues; the full variable domain reads: DTAVSQTPKYLVTQMGNDKSIKCEQNLGHDTMYWYKQDSKKFLKIMFSYNNKELIINETVPNRFSPKSPDKAHLNLHINSLELGDSAVYFCASSHRQVGELFFGEGSRLTVL.